One sample yielded the 14 T cell receptor beta chains listed below, sequenced in a study of blood T cell repertoires in COVID-19. Using immunoSEQ multiplex PCR, the repertoire was profiled, and TCRdb retains in-frame clones only, with some absent. This table holds roughly 230,000 clones, about four fifths found once. Material for sequencing was PBMCs or T cells enriched from blood (not recorded which). The receptors shown here come from a man in his fifties or sixties who had recovered from COVID-19.

The rearrangement links TRBV5-6 to TRBJ1-5, with 11 bases that match TRBD1. This CDR3 region has 14 residues. The junction had 6 bases not matched to a gene; V was cut back by 4 bases and J by 9 bases. CDR1 is SGHDT and CDR2 is YYEEEE in the germline V gene. The CDR3 is CASSRDRGRLPQHF. The CDR3 coding sequence is TGTGCCAGCAGCCGGGACAGGGGGAGGCTGCCCCAGCATTTT.

The chain joins TRBV18 to TRBJ2-7, with 9 bases matching TRBD1. The CDR3 has 18 residues. The ends lost 0 bases at V and 2 bases at J; junction bases unmatched: 11. Germline CDR1 reads KGHSH; CDR2 reads LQKENI. The CDR3 loop is CASSPPLRDRAGAYEQYF. The CDR3 DNA follows: TGTGCCAGCTCACCACCCCTGCGGGACAGGGCAGGGGCCTACGAGCAGTACTTC.

The chain recombines TRBV29-1 with TRBJ2-1, with D perhaps matching TRBD2 (5 bases). V was cut by 3 bases and J by 4 bases, with 7 bases left in between. CDR3 length equals 12 residues. Per the germline V gene, CDR1 is SQVTM and CDR2 is ANQGSEA. CDR3 sequence (DNA): TGCAGCGTTGATACGGGGTACAATGAGCAGTTCTTC. This translates into CSVDTGYNEQFF.

The V gene is TRBV11-2, the J gene TRBJ2-3; TRBD2 matches at 11 bases. Germline V lookup: CDR1 SGHAT, CDR2 FQNNGV. J gave up 0 bases and V 3 bases, and 8 bases lay outside the gene matches. The length of the CDR3 is 18 residues. The CDR3, as DNA: TGTGCCAGCAGCTTGATAGCGGGAGGGGGTTACAGCACAGATACGCAGTATTTT. Residues: CASSLIAGGGYSTDTQYF.

J is TRBJ1-2 and V is TRBV28; D unresolved. Between the trimmed V and J ends, which lost 3 bases and 7 bases, there was a span of 30 bases. The germline gives CDR1 MDHEN, CDR2 SYDVKM. This CDR3 has 19 residues. CDR3 sequence: CASSLVYLEGDNGLGGYTF. The CDR3, as DNA: TGTGCCAGCAGTTTGGTTTATTTGGAAGGCGACAACGGTTTGGGTGGCTACACCTTC.

The chain recombines TRBV28 with TRBJ2-7, with TRBD2 identical over 8 bases. The CDR3 extends over 15 amino acids. Germline values: CDR1 MDHEN, CDR2 SYDVKM. V lost 5 bases to trimming and J lost 3 bases; unmatched junction nucleotides: 9. CDR3 in DNA: TGTGCCAGCAGTGTGAGCGGGAGAGGAGGCTACGAGCAGTACTTC. Translated: CASSVSGRGGYEQYF.

The chain recombines TRBV3-1 (or the pseudogene TRBV3-2) with TRBJ1-5; D call uncertain. Per the germline V gene, CDR1 is LGHDT and CDR2 is YNNKEL (reference sequence). This CDR3 comprises 14 residues. V was shortened by 2 bases and J by 2 bases, with 7 bases between the two germline ends. The CDR3 nucleotides read TGTGCCAGCAGCCAATCTTCTGGCAATCAGCCCCAGCATTTT. This translates into CASSQSSGNQPQHF.

The chain employs TRBV14 and TRBJ1-6; D uncertain. The CDR3 is 14 amino acids. V was pared by 0 bases and J by 7 bases, with 7 bases between. Germline V gene lookup returns CDR1 SGHDN and CDR2 FVKESK. CDR3: CASSQETLNSPLHF. The CDR3 DNA is TGTGCCAGCAGCCAAGAGACTTTAAATTCACCCCTCCACTTT.

There are many counts of this clone. The V gene is TRBV7-2, the J gene TRBJ2-7, with D possibly being TRBD1 (5 bases). V lost 5 bases and J lost 0, with 17 bases in between. Per the germline V gene, CDR1 is SGHTA and CDR2 is FQGNSA. The CDR3 loop spans 16 amino acids. CDR3 coding DNA: TGTGCCAGCAGCGCTCAGGGCGGACCGTACTCCTACGAGCAGTACTTC. This gives the protein CASSAQGGPYSYEQYF.

The rearrangement uses TRBV5-1 and TRBJ1-1, with D possibly being TRBD1 (6 bases). The CDR3 covers 15 residues. V dropped 1 base and J dropped 0 bases, with 10 bases sitting between them. CDR1 SGHRS and CDR2 YFSETQ come from the germline V gene. The CDR3 sequence is CASSLTGHLNTEAFF. CDR3 coding DNA: TGCGCCAGCAGCTTGACGGGACACCTGAACACTGAAGCTTTCTTT. Drawing the rest from reference TRBV5-1 and TRBJ1-1, the complete variable domain is KAGVTQTPRYLIKTRGQQVTLSCSPISGHRSVSWYQQTPGQGLQFLFEYFSETQRNKGNFPGRFSGRQFSNSRSEMNVSTLELGDSALYLCASSLTGHLNTEAFFGQGTRLTVV.

This chain connects TRBV14 to TRBJ2-3, with TRBD2 matching 8 bases. V dropped 4 bases and J dropped 4; count of bases not matched to a gene: 16. The CDR3 totals 18 residues. In germline, CDR1 is SGHDN, CDR2 FVKESK. Here the CDR3 reads CASSRGAGVPAAADTQYF. The CDR3 DNA reads as TGTGCCAGCAGCCGAGGAGCGGGAGTTCCGGCTGCGGCAGATACGCAGTATTTT. Together with reference TRBV14 and TRBJ2-3, the CDR3 gives the full variable domain: EAGVTQFPSHSVIEKGQTVTLRCDPISGHDNLYWYRRVMGKEIKFLLHFVKESKQDESGMPNNRFLAERTGGTYSTLKVQPAELEDSGVYFCASSRGAGVPAAADTQYFGPGTRLTVL.

The table lists this clone with a few counts. The rearrangement joins TRBV5-4 to TRBJ1-1; D is possibly TRBD1 (6 bases). The CDR3 has 15 amino acids. Trimming took 0 bases from V and 6 from J, leaving 15 bases between them. Germline assignment: CDR1 SGHNT and CDR2 YYREEE (reference sequence). The CDR3, as DNA: TGTGCCAGCAGCTTGGAAACAGGGCGATCAGCTGAAGCTTTCTTT. It yields the protein CASSLETGRSAEAFF.

This chain connects TRBV3-1 (or the pseudogene TRBV3-2) to TRBJ2-3, with 7 bases aligning to TRBD2. The germline V gene encodes CDR1 LGHDT and CDR2 YNNKEL (reference sequence). The trim removed 3 bases at V and 4 bases at J, leaving 7 bases unmatched. The CDR3 is 15 residues long. The CDR3, as DNA: TGTGCCAGCAGCCAGTCGACTAGCTTCGCAGATACGCAGTATTTT. Its translation: CASSQSTSFADTQYF.

The genes are TRBV28 and TRBJ2-7, with a weak D call TRBD1 (5 bases). Germline CDR1 reads MDHEN; CDR2 reads SYDVKM. Trimming took 3 bases from V and 3 from J, leaving 9 bases between them. The CDR3 has 13 residues. In DNA form, the CDR3 reads TGTGCCAGCAGTTTTAGACAGCTCTACGAGCAGTACTTC. This translates into CASSFRQLYEQYF.